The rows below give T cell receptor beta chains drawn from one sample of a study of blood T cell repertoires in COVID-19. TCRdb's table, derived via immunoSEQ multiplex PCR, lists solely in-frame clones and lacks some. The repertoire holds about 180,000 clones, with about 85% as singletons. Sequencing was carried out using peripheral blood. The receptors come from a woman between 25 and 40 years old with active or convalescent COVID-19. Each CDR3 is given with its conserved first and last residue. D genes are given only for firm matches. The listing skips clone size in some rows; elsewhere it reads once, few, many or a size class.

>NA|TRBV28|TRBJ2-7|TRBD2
CASSFRSGLAYEQYF
TGTGCCAGCAGTTTCCGCTCAGGACTAGCGTACGAGCAGTACTTC
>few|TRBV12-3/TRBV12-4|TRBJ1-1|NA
CASSLSMNTEAFF
TGTGCCAGCAGTCTCAGTATGAACACTGAAGCTTTCTTT
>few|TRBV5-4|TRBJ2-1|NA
CASSLAVGGPYNEQFF
TGTGCCAGCAGCTTGGCCGTGGGGGGGCCTTACAATGAGCAGTTCTTC
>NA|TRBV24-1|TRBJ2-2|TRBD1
CATSDPGQGGTGELFF
TGTGCCACCAGTGATCCCGGACAGGGCGGCACCGGGGAGCTGTTTTTT
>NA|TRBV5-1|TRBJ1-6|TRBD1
CASSLHPTGQGNSPLHF
TGCGCCAGCAGCTTGCACCCTACAGGACAGGGAAATTCACCCCTCCACTTT
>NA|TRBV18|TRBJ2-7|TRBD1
CASSIYRGTGEQYF
TGTGCCAGCTCCATATACAGGGGAACGGGGGAGCAGTACTTC
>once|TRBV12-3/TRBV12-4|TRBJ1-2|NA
CASSHSRYGYTF
TGTGCCAGCAGCCACAGTCGCTATGGCTACACCTTC
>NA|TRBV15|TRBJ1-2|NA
CATSTTFGGADGYTF
TGTGCCACCAGCACCACCTTTGGAGGGGCGGATGGCTACACCTTC
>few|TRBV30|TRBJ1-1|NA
CAWSVLGGEAFF
TGTGCCTGGAGTGTATTAGGGGGTGAAGCTTTCTTT
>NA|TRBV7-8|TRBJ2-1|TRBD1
CASSADRVAYNEQFF
TGTGCCAGCAGCGCCGACAGGGTGGCCTACAATGAGCAGTTCTTC
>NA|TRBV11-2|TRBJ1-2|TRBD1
CASSLPTGASYGYTF
TGTGCCAGCAGCTTACCGACAGGGGCGTCCTATGGCTACACCTTC
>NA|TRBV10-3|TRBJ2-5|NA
CAISESSSETQYF
TGTGCCATCAGTGAGTCCAGTAGCGAGACCCAGTACTTC
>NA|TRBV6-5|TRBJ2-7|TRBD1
CASQGVWTYEQYF
TGTGCCAGCCAGGGGGTATGGACCTACGAGCAGTACTTC
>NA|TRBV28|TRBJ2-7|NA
CASSPYDRSYEQYF
TGTGCCAGCAGTCCCTATGACAGAAGCTACGAGCAGTACTTC
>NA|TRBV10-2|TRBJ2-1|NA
CASLPSASYNEQFF
TGCGCCAGCCTCCCAAGCGCTTCCTACAATGAGCAGTTCTTC
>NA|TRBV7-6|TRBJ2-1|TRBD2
CASSFVSGSSYNEQFF
TGTGCCAGCAGCTTCGTTAGCGGGAGCTCCTACAATGAGCAGTTCTTC
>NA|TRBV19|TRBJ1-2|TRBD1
CASSIEQGASGYTF
TGTGCCAGTAGTATAGAACAGGGGGCCTCTGGCTACACCTTC
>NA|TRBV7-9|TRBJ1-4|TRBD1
CASTGTGDEKLFF
TGTGCCAGCACCGGGACAGGGGATGAAAAACTGTTTTTT
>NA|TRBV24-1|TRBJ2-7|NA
CATSDLSRGDSSYEQYF
TGTGCCACCAGTGATTTATCGAGAGGAGACTCGTCCTACGAGCAGTACTTC
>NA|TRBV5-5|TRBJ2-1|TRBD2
CASSLGGGAAEQFF
TGTGCCAGCAGCTTGGGCGGGGGGGCAGCTGAGCAGTTCTTC
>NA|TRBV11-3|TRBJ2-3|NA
CASSLSSSTDTQYF
TGTGCCAGCAGCTTATCCTCGAGCACAGATACGCAGTATTTT
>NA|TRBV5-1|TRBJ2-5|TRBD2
CASSIVAGEETQYF
TGCGCCAGCAGCATAGTAGCGGGAGAAGAGACCCAGTACTTC
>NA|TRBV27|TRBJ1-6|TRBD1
CASSLKTRGTGNSPLHF
TGTGCCAGCAGTTTAAAGACGCGGGGGACAGGTAATTCACCCCTCCACTTT
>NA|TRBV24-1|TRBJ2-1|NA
CATSDSAGAFYEQFF
TGTGCCACCAGTGATTCGGCGGGGGCTTTCTATGAGCAGTTCTTC
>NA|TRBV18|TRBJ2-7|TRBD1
CASSSSGTGGLYEQYF
TGTGCCAGCTCATCATCTGGAACAGGGGGACTCTACGAGCAGTACTTC
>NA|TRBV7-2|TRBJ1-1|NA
CASSITTWNTEAFF
TGTGCCAGCAGCATCACTACGTGGAACACTGAAGCTTTCTTT
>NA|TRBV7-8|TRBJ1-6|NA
CASSPVLSGQGSYNSPLHF
TGTGCCAGCAGCCCAGTTCTATCCGGTCAGGGGTCCTATAATTCACCCCTCCACTTT
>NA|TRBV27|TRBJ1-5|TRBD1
CASSGTGRSNQPQHF
TGTGCCAGCAGTGGGACAGGGCGTAGCAATCAGCCCCAGCATTTT
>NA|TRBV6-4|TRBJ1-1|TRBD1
CASSDSATGEREAFF
TGTGCCAGCAGTGACTCCGCCACAGGGGAACGTGAAGCTTTCTTT
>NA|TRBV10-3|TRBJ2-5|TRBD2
CASSGRVGETQYF
TGTGCCAGTAGCGGGAGGGTCGGAGAGACCCAGTACTTC
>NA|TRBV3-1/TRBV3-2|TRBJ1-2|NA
CASSHQGNYGYTF
TGTGCCAGCAGCCATCAGGGCAACTATGGCTACACCTTC
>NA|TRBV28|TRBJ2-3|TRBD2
CASSLETSSDTQYF
TGTGCCAGCAGTTTAGAGACTAGCAGCGATACGCAGTATTTT
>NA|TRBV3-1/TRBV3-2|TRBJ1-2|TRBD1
CASSRTGIRYGYTF
TGTGCCAGCAGTCGGACAGGGATCCGGTATGGCTACACCTTC
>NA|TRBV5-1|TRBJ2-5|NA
CASSPSQETQYF
TGCGCCAGCAGCCCGTCCCAAGAGACCCAGTACTTC
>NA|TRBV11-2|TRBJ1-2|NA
CASSLDLDSYLGYTF
TGTGCCAGCAGCTTAGATTTGGACAGCTACTTAGGCTACACCTTC
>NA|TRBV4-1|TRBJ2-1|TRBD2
CASSQDLAGDEQFF
TGCGCCAGCAGCCAAGATCTAGCGGGGGATGAGCAGTTCTTC
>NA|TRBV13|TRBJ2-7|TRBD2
CASSLEVSGISYEQYF
TGTGCCAGCAGCTTAGAGGTTAGCGGGATCTCCTACGAGCAGTACTTC
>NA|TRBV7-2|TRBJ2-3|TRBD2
CASSLRVLAGGGTDTQYF
TGTGCCAGCAGTCTTAGGGTTTTAGCGGGGGGTGGCACAGATACGCAGTATTTT
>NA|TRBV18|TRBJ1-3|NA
CASSPPDSSGNTIYF
TGTGCCAGCTCACCACCCGACAGCTCTGGAAACACCATATATTTT
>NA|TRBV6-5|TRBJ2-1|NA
CASSYIGDTSYNEQFF
TGTGCCAGCAGTTACATCGGTGACACATCCTACAATGAGCAGTTCTTC
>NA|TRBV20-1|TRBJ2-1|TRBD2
CSASQFGRNNEQFF
TGCAGTGCTAGTCAATTCGGGAGGAACAATGAGCAGTTCTTC
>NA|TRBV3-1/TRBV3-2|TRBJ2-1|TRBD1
CASSQREGAGEQFF
TGTGCCAGCAGCCAAAGAGAGGGGGCGGGTGAGCAGTTCTTC
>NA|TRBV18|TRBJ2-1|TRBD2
CASSPLRTSGTYNEQFF
TGTGCCAGCTCACCATTACGGACTAGCGGGACCTACAATGAGCAGTTCTTC
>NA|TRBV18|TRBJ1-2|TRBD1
CASSPLQEGQGIYGYTF
TGTGCCAGCTCACCACTCCAAGAGGGACAGGGGATCTATGGCTACACCTTC
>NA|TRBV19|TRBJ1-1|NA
CASSVGGTEAFF
TGTGCCAGTAGTGTGGGGGGCACTGAAGCTTTCTTT
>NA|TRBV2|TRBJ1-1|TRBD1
CASSEGTGMTEAFF
TGTGCCAGCAGTGAAGGGACAGGGATGACTGAAGCTTTCTTT
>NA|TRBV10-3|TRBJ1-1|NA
CAISESGRMNTEAFF
TGTGCCATCAGTGAGTCAGGGAGAATGAACACTGAAGCTTTCTTT
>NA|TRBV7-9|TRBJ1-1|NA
CASSRLALSTEAFF
TGTGCCAGCAGCCGACTGGCTCTGAGCACTGAAGCTTTCTTT
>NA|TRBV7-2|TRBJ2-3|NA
CASSLGLNNPADTQYF
TGTGCCAGCAGCTTAGGACTAAATAATCCCGCAGATACGCAGTATTTT